This T cell receptor (beta chain) was found in a study of T cell changes during pregnancy in multiple sclerosis. TCRdb keeps only in-frame clones here, not all; method: immunoSEQ multiplex PCR. The repertoire holds tens of thousands of clones, with over 80% as singletons. The CDR3 is 18 residues long. The V gene's germline CDR1 is SGHVS and CDR2 FQNEAQ. V lost 3 bases, J lost 3 bases, and 14 bases stayed unmatched. This TCR was recovered from a female donor in good health, enrolled as a control in a pregnancy study. Specimen: peripheral blood, collected in the third trimester of pregnancy. The gene calls are TRBV7-8 and TRBJ2-4, with TRBD2 matching 7 bases. CDR3 sequence reads: CASSLPQLALLGKNIQYF. The CDR3 region has the DNA TGTGCCAGCAGCTTGCCCCAACTAGCGCTCCTAGGCAAAAACATTCAGTACTTC.